Each of the 32 T cell receptor beta chains below was sequenced from the same sample in a study of shared clonotypes between healthy human individuals. The assay was immunoSEQ multiplex PCR, and TCRdb's table has in-frame clones only and misses some. The data show about 2.4 million clones, over 85% seen once. The sequencing sample was made of naive CD4+ T cells from PBMCs. Subset reported: CD45RA+ positively selected. The receptors derive from a man aged 18 to 29 in good health. Some clones in this sample may be carry-over from other donors' samples.

This clone has a single count. The chain links TRBV6-5 to TRBJ2-5, with 10 bases identical to TRBD1. The J segment lost 6 bases and the V segment lost 6 bases, leaving 7 bases of the junction unmatched. The length of the CDR3 is 14 residues. Germline V CDR1 and CDR2: MNHEY, SVGAGI. CDR3 protein: CASRTGQGEKTQYF. CDR3 sequence (DNA): TGTGCCAGCAGGACCGGACAGGGGGAGAAGACCCAGTACTTC.

The chain has TRBV5-3 and TRBJ2-7, with D perhaps TRBD2 (6 bases). TRBV5-3 is designated an ORF whose function remains uncertain. V was trimmed by 8 bases and J by 5 bases, leaving 17 bases between them. The length of the CDR3 is 13 residues. CDR3 bases: TGTGCCAGCTCTCAACGGGGGTTCAACGAGCAGTACTTC. Its protein is CASSQRGFNEQYF.

For this clone: Within the sample, other DNA sequences also encode this same CDR3. This chain connects TRBV27 to TRBJ1-2, with D perhaps matching TRBD1 (5 bases). There are 13 residues in the CDR3. V lost 6 bases and J 4 bases, leaving 12 bases between the germline ends. Germline V gives CDR1 MNHEY, CDR2 SMNVEV (reference sequence). CDR3 in DNA: TGTGCCAGCAGCCCAACCGGGGGCTATGGCTACACCTTC. Protein product: CASSPTGGYGYTF.

In its sample, this clone was seen once. The chain carries TRBV6-6 and TRBJ2-7; D uncertain. Trimming pared 4 bases from V and 6 bases from J, leaving 10 bases between. The CDR3 covers 12 residues. Germline V gene data show CDR1 as MNHNY and CDR2 as SVGAGI (reference sequence). The CDR3 region has the DNA TGTGCCAGCAGTTCCTCACCGCTCGAGCAGTACTTC. This gives the protein CASSSSPLEQYF.

The chain joins TRBV19 to TRBJ1-5; D is perhaps TRBD1 (5 bases). The V gene's germline CDR1 is LNHDA and CDR2 SQIVND (reference sequence). Trimming removed 3 bases at V and 6 bases at J, with 12 bases between. The CDR3 covers 14 residues. This chain's CDR3 is CASSIPGGVQPQHF. Here the CDR3 DNA reads TGTGCCAGTAGTATCCCCGGGGGAGTTCAGCCCCAGCATTTT.

This chain joins TRBV28 and TRBJ2-7; 7 bases are a match to TRBD1. With 9 bases clipped from V and 3 bases from J, the junction kept 11 bases outside the gene matches. Germline CDR1 reads MDHEN; CDR2 reads SYDVKM. The CDR3 length is 14 residues. The CDR3 region is CASFERDRGYEQYF. The CDR3 bases are TGTGCCAGTTTCGAGAGGGACAGAGGCTACGAGCAGTACTTC.

This rearrangement joins TRBV7-2 to TRBJ2-5; D may be TRBD1 (6 bases). CDR1 is SGHTA and CDR2 is FQGNSA in the germline V gene. Deletions cut 5 bases from V and 5 bases from J, with 12 bases between. The CDR3 extends over 13 amino acids. The CDR3 is CASSPGVRETQYF. In nucleotides, the CDR3 is TGTGCCAGCAGCCCAGGGGTGCGTGAGACCCAGTACTTC.

This clone was counted a single time. This chain links TRBV7-2 with TRBJ2-7, with TRBD1 as a possible D gene (6 bases). CDR1 and CDR2 (germline): SGHTA, FQGNSA. V gave up 5 bases and J gave up 2 bases, with 16 bases separating them. The length of the CDR3 is 15 residues. Here the CDR3 DNA reads TGTGCCAGCAGCCCTCTGGCAGGGGCCGCCTACGAGCAGTACTTC. Amino acids: CASSPLAGAAYEQYF.

This chain uses TRBV28 with TRBJ2-1; unclear D gene. This CDR3 contains 14 residues. V lost 5 bases to trimming and J lost 8 bases, with 16 bases between them. Per germline, CDR1 MDHEN and CDR2 SYDVKM. The CDR3 sequence: CASSTPAKLHEQFF. CDR3 nucleotides: TGTGCCAGCAGTACCCCCGCCAAGCTCCATGAGCAGTTCTTC.

The chain uses TRBV7-2 and TRBJ1-5; D unresolved. The CDR3 contains 14 residues. Per germline, CDR1 SGHTA and CDR2 FQGNSA. Trimming pared 2 bases from V and 7 bases from J, leaving 12 bases between. CDR3 coding DNA: TGTGCCAGCAGCTTACAGGCCGAAGGGCAGCCCCAGCATTTT. It codes for CASSLQAEGQPQHF.

The chain uses TRBV28 and TRBJ2-3; 13 bases agree with TRBD2. CDR3 length: 18 amino acids. Unmatched junction bases numbered 13, after V lost 7 bases and J lost 3 bases. The germline gives CDR1 MDHEN, CDR2 SYDVKM. The CDR3 sequence: CASTAWTSGSRGTDTQYF. The CDR3 bases are TGTGCCAGCACCGCCTGGACTAGCGGGAGTAGAGGAACAGATACGCAGTATTTT.

This chain joins TRBV15 and TRBJ1-5; a weak D match, TRBD1 (6 bases). V was clipped by 5 bases and J by 6 bases, with 11 bases between them. Germline-derived CDR1 and CDR2 are LNHNV and YYDKDF (reference sequence). CDR3 length: 13 residues. The CDR3 region has the DNA TGTGCCACCAGCCCAGAGGGGGTTCAGCCCCAGCATTTT. It codes for CATSPEGVQPQHF.

Regarding this clone: The same CDR3 also results from other DNA sequences found in this sample. The chain uses TRBV28 and TRBJ2-7; no definite D call. This CDR3 is 12 amino acids long. Germline assignment: CDR1 MDHEN and CDR2 SYDVKM. Trimming took off 4 bases at V and 3 bases at J, with 7 bases between the two ends. The CDR3 sequence is CASSSRLYEQYF. CDR3 nucleotide sequence: TGTGCCAGCAGTTCCAGACTCTACGAGCAGTACTTC.

This sequence joins TRBV5-1 and TRBJ1-3; D unresolved. The CDR3 contains 16 residues. Per the germline V gene, CDR1 is SGHRS and CDR2 is YFSETQ. V shed 1 base and J shed 2 bases, with 13 bases lying between them. The CDR3 nucleotides read TGCGCCAGCAGCTTGCCCGCGGGAGGAACTGGAAACACCATATATTTT. Its translation: CASSLPAGGTGNTIYF. Complete variable domain (other parts from reference TRBV5-1 and TRBJ1-3): KAGVTQTPRYLIKTRGQQVTLSCSPISGHRSVSWYQQTPGQGLQFLFEYFSETQRNKGNFPGRFSGRQFSNSRSEMNVSTLELGDSALYLCASSLPAGGTGNTIYFGEGSWLTVV.

The J gene is TRBJ2-7, the V gene TRBV19; D gene ambiguous. This CDR3 contains 14 residues. The germline gives CDR1 LNHDA, CDR2 SQIVND (reference sequence). The V end lost 0 bases, the J end lost 1 base, and 7 bases lay between the germline ends. The CDR3 reads CASSIEKGSYEQYF. The CDR3 nucleotides are TGTGCCAGTAGTATAGAAAAGGGTTCCTACGAGCAGTACTTC.

The chain links TRBV7-3 to TRBJ2-1; 9 bases map to TRBD2. Germline trimming cut 5 bases from V and 8 bases from J; bases unmatched to any gene: 16. CDR1 is SGHTA, CDR2 FQGTGA, per germline. The CDR3 extends over 17 amino acids. CDR3 nucleotides: TGTGCCAGCAGCCCACTCGGGTCTAGCGGGATCGGCGATGAGCAGTTCTTC. Translating it yields CASSPLGSSGIGDEQFF.

Comments on this clone: At one boundary the junction diverges from the germline segment, which might be a read error. The chain carries TRBV7-8 and TRBJ2-7, with 8 bases fitting TRBD2. Germline values: CDR1 SGHVS, CDR2 FQNEAQ. The CDR3 runs to 12 residues. In DNA, the CDR3 is TGTGCCAGCAGTTTAGCGGGATGGGGGCAGTACTTC. This gives the protein CASSLAGWGQYF.

This clone was detected only a few times. The V gene is TRBV9, the J gene TRBJ1-5; 7 positions agree with TRBD1. V was clipped by 3 bases and J by 5 bases; unmatched bases: 5. CDR1 and CDR2 (germline): SGDLS, YYNGEE. The CDR3 has 14 residues. The CDR3 coding sequence is TGTGCCAGCAGCGGAACAGGGGTAGATCAGCCCCAGCATTTT. As protein: CASSGTGVDQPQHF.

The chain employs TRBV5-1 and TRBJ2-5; 8 nucleotides agree with TRBD1. This CDR3 comprises 16 residues. V was clipped by 0 bases and J by 5 bases; unmatched bases: 9. Germline CDR1 SGHRS, CDR2 YFSETQ. The CDR3 spells CASSLEARGLSETQYF. CDR3 sequence (DNA): TGCGCCAGCAGCTTGGAGGCCAGGGGGCTTTCGGAGACCCAGTACTTC.

V gene TRBV5-1 combines with J gene TRBJ2-6; the match to TRBD2 covers 7 bases. CDR1 is SGHRS and CDR2 is YFSETQ in the germline V gene. The CDR3 loop spans 17 amino acids. Trimming cost V 0 bases and J 0 bases; bases outside gene matches: 3. The CDR3 here is CASSLEVAGSGANVLTF. CDR3 in DNA: TGCGCCAGCAGCTTGGAGGTAGCGGGCTCTGGGGCCAACGTCCTGACTTTC.

A word on this clone: Within the sample, other DNA sequences also encode this same CDR3. The gene calls are TRBV29-1 and TRBJ2-1; D remains unclear. Germline assignment: CDR1 SQVTM and CDR2 ANQGSEA. The CDR3 is 12 amino acids. Trimming stripped 5 bases from V and 1 base from J, with 6 bases between. The CDR3 bases are TGCAGCGTTTCCCGTTCCTACAATGAGCAGTTCTTC. Protein sequence: CSVSRSYNEQFF.

V gene TRBV28 combines with J gene TRBJ2-3; TRBD2 matches 10 bases. After removal of 7 bases from V and 5 bases from J, the junction contained 12 bases not matched to a gene. The CDR3 consists of 16 residues. Germline V gives CDR1 MDHEN, CDR2 SYDVKM. CDR3 in DNA: TGTGCCAGCACCATGGGGCTAGCGGGAGCCCAAGATACGCAGTATTTT. This translates into CASTMGLAGAQDTQYF. Full variable domain (remainder filled in from reference TRBV28 and TRBJ2-3): DVKVTQSSRYLVKRTGEKVFLECVQDMDHENMFWYRQDPGLGLRLIYFSYDVKMKEKGDIPEGYSVSREKKERFSLILESASTNQTSMYLCASTMGLAGAQDTQYFGPGTRLTVL.

V is TRBV10-1 and J is TRBJ2-7, with D possibly matching TRBD2 (5 bases). CDR3 length: 13 residues. Germline CDR1 is WNHNN and CDR2 is SYGVQD (reference sequence). V gave up 9 bases and J gave up 3 bases, with 15 bases separating them. CDR3 region: CASSPDSNYEQYF. The CDR3 coding sequence is TGCGCCAGTTCCCCGGACTCCAACTACGAGCAGTACTTC.

The chain recombines TRBV6-4 with TRBJ2-2, with D possibly being TRBD2 (5 bases). The V end lost 3 bases, the J end lost 7 bases, and 12 bases lay between the germline ends. Germline assignment: CDR1 MRHNA and CDR2 SNTAGT. CDR3 length: 14 residues. CDR3 coding DNA: TGTGCCAGCAGTGAGTCCTCGGGATTCGGGGAGCTGTTTTTT. Translating it yields CASSESSGFGELFF.

V usage is TRBV5-1 and J usage is TRBJ2-3; the match to TRBD1 covers 8 bases. The V and J ends lost 4 bases and 2 bases, in that order; junction bases with no gene match: 9. Germline-derived CDR1 and CDR2 are SGHRS and YFSETQ. The CDR3 runs 16 residues. CDR3 protein: CASSITGGQDTDTQYF. The CDR3 coding sequence is TGCGCCAGCAGCATTACAGGGGGACAGGACACAGATACGCAGTATTTT.

The chain couples TRBV29-1 to TRBJ1-4; the D is unclear. With 4 bases removed from V and 0 bases from J, the gap between germline ends came to 12 bases. This CDR3 is built from 15 residues. The germline gives CDR1 SQVTM, CDR2 ANQGSEA. The CDR3 coding sequence is TGCAGCGTTGGAGGGAGCGGCGCAACTAATGAAAAACTGTTTTTT. It is translated as CSVGGSGATNEKLFF.

This sequence joins TRBV5-1 and TRBJ2-1; tentative D call: TRBD1 (5 bases). This CDR3 comprises 16 residues. CDR1 is SGHRS, CDR2 YFSETQ, per germline. V lost 0 bases and J 1 base, leaving 11 bases between the germline ends. In nucleotides, the CDR3 is TGCGCCAGCAGCTTGGCCCAGGGTACGTCCTACAATGAGCAGTTCTTC. It encodes CASSLAQGTSYNEQFF.

The chain uses TRBV9 and TRBJ2-3, with 10 bases matching TRBD2. This CDR3 has 16 amino acids. Losses at the gene ends were 0 bases for V and 5 bases for J; bases not matched to a gene: 6. Germline V gene sequence: CDR1 SGDLS, CDR2 YYNGEE. This CDR3 is CASSVGLAGYGDTQYF. The CDR3 DNA reads TGTGCCAGCAGCGTAGGACTAGCGGGTTATGGAGATACGCAGTATTTT.

The chain carries TRBV5-1 and TRBJ2-1, with 8 nucleotides matching TRBD2. The CDR3 has 15 residues. Germline loops: CDR1 SGHRS, CDR2 YFSETQ. Trimming took 4 bases from V and 2 from J; bases not matched to a gene: 5. The CDR3 loop reads CASSTGRATYNEQFF. The CDR3 DNA sequence: TGCGCCAGCAGCACCGGGAGGGCTACCTACAATGAGCAGTTCTTC.

This chain joins TRBV9 and TRBJ2-5, with TRBD1 as a possible D gene (6 bases). The tail of the sequence fits TRBJ2-7 better, so the J call may be wrong. This CDR3 is 15 amino acids long. Per germline, CDR1 SGDLS and CDR2 YYNGEE. The CDR3 reads CASSPQGHSSYEQYF. The DNA for the CDR3 is TGTGCCAGCAGCCCCCAGGGACATAGCTCCTACGAGCAGTACTTC.

The chain employs TRBV29-1 and TRBJ1-2; D is perhaps TRBD1 (5 bases). Germline CDR1 and CDR2: SQVTM and ANQGSEA. The CDR3 spans 15 residues. V shed 3 bases and J shed 8 bases, with 22 bases lying between them. The CDR3 DNA sequence: TGCAGCGTTGACCTTATCGGGGGACTCGCGGGAGGCTACACCTTC. Its protein product is CSVDLIGGLAGGYTF.

Turning to this clone: Other DNA sequences of this sample code for an identical CDR3. Here the CDR3 DNA reads TGTGCCAGCAGCCTAGAATTGAACACCGGGGAGCTGTTTTTT. This gives the protein CASSLELNTGELFF. V gene TRBV7-3 combines with J gene TRBJ2-2; D remains ambiguous. Trimming took off 5 bases at V and 1 base at J, with 8 bases between the two ends. This CDR3 region has 14 residues. CDR1 is SGHTA, CDR2 FQGTGA, per germline.